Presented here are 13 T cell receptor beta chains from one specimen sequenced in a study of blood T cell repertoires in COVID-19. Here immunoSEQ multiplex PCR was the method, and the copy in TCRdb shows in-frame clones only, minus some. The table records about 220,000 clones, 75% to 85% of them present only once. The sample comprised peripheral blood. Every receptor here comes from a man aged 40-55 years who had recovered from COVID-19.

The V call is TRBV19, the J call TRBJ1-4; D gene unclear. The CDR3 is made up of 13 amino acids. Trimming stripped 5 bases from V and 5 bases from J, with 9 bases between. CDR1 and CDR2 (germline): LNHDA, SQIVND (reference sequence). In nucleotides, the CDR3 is TGTGCCAGTAGTCCGGTCGAAAATGAAAAACTGTTTTTT. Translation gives CASSPVENEKLFF.

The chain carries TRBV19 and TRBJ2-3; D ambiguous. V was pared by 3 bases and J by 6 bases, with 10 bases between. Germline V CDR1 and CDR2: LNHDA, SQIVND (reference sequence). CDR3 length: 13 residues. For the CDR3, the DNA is TGTGCCAGTAGTATTGGGTGGCGGGATACGCAGTATTTT. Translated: CASSIGWRDTQYF.

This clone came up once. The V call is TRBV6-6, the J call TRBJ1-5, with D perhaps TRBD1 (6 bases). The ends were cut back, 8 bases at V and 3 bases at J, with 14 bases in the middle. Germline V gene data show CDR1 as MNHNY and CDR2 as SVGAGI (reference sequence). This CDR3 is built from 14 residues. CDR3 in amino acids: CASAEGGNNQPQHF. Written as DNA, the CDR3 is TGTGCCAGCGCAGAGGGGGGGAACAATCAGCCCCAGCATTTT.

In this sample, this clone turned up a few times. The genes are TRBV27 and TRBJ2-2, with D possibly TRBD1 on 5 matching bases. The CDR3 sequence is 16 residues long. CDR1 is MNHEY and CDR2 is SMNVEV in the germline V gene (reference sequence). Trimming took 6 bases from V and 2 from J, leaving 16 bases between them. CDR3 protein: CASRYPGRGNTGELFF. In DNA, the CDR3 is TGTGCCAGCAGATACCCAGGAAGGGGAAACACCGGGGAGCTGTTTTTT.

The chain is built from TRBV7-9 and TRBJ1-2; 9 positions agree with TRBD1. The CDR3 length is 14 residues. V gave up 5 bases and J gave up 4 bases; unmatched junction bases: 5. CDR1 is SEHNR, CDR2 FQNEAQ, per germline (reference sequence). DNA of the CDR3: TGTGCCAGCAGCGCGTGGGACAGGGCCTATGGCTACACCTTC. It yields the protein CASSAWDRAYGYTF.

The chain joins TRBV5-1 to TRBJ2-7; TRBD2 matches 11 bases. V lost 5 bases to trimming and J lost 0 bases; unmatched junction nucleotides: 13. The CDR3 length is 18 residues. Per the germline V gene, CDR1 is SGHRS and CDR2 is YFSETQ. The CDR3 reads CASSSNLAGGPLSYEQYF. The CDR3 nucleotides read TGCGCCAGCAGTAGTAATCTAGCGGGGGGACCCCTCTCCTACGAGCAGTACTTC.

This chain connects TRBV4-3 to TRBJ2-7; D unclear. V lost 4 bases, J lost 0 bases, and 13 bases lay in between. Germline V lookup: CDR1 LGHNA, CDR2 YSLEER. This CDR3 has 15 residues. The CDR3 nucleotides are TGCGCCAGCAGCCCACAGCTGGGCCGCTCCTACGAGCAGTACTTC. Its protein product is CASSPQLGRSYEQYF.

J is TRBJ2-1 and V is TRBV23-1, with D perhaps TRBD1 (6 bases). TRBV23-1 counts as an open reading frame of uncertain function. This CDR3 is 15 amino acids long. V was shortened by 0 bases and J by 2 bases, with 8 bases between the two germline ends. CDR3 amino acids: CASSQSRDTYNEQFF. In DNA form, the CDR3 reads TGCGCCAGCAGTCAATCTAGGGACACCTACAATGAGCAGTTCTTC.

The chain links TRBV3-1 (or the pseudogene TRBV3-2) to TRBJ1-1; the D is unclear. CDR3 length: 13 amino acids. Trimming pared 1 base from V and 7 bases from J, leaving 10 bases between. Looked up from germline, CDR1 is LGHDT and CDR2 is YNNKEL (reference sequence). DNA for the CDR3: TGTGCCAGCAGCCAAGGGGGAGGGAATGAAGCTTTCTTT. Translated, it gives CASSQGGGNEAFF.

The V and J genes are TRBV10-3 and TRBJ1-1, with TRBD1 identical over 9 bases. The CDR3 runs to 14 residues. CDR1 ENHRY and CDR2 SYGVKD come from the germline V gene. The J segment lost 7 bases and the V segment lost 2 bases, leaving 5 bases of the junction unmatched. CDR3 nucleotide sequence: TGTGCCATCAGTGAGGAGGACAGGGGTTTTGAAGCTTTCTTT. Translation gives CAISEEDRGFEAFF.

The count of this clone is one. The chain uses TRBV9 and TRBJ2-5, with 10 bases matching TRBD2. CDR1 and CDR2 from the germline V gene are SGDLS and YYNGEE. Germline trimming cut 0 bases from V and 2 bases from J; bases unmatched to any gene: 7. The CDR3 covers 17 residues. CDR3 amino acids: CASSVGASGGHQETQYF. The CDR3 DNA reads TGTGCCAGCAGCGTAGGGGCTAGCGGGGGCCATCAAGAGACCCAGTACTTC. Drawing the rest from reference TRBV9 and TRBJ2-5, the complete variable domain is DSGVTQTPKHLITATGQRVTLRCSPRSGDLSVYWYQQSLDQGLQFLIQYYNGEERAKGNILERFSAQQFPDLHSELNLSSLELGDSALYFCASSVGASGGHQETQYFGPGTRLLVL.

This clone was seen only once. The CDR3 DNA sequence: TGTGCCATCAGTGAGAGGACAGGGGTTGAAAGAGCTTTCTTT. Protein: CAISERTGVERAFF. This chain connects TRBV10-3 to TRBJ1-1; 9 bases agree with TRBD1. Germline assignment: CDR1 ENHRY and CDR2 SYGVKD. The CDR3 covers 14 residues. V lost 2 bases to trimming and J lost 10 bases; unmatched junction nucleotides: 8.

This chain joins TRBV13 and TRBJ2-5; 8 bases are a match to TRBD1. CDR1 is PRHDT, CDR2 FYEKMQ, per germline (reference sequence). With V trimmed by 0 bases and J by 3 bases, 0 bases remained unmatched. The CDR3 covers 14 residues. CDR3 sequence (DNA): TGTGCCAGCAGCTTAGGGGACAGGGAAGAGACCCAGTACTTC. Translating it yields CASSLGDREETQYF.